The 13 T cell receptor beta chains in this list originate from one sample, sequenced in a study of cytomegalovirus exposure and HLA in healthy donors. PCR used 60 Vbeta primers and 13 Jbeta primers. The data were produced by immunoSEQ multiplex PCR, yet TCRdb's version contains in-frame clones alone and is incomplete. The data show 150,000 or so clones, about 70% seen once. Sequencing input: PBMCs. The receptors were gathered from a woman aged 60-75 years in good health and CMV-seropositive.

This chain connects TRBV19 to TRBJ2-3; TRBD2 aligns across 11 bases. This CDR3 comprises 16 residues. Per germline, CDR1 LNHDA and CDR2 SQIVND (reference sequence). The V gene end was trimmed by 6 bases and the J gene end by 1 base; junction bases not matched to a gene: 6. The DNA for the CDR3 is TGTGCCAGTAGCTCACTAGCGGGAGTCGGCACAGATACGCAGTATTTT. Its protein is CASSSLAGVGTDTQYF.

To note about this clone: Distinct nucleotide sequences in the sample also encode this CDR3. The CDR3 DNA sequence: TGTGCCAGCAGCTCGCAGGGGGCTGTCTATGGCTACACCTTC. It encodes CASSSQGAVYGYTF. This sequence joins TRBV5-4 and TRBJ1-2; 8 positions agree with TRBD1. This CDR3 is built from 14 residues. After removal of 3 bases from V and 4 bases from J, the junction contained 5 bases not matched to a gene. Germline V CDR1 and CDR2: SGHNT, YYREEE (reference sequence). Drawing the rest from reference TRBV5-4 and TRBJ1-2, the complete variable domain is ETGVTQSPTHLIKTRGQQVTLRCSSQSGHNTVSWYQQALGQGPQFIFQYYREEENGRGNFPPRFSGLQFPNYSSELNVNALELDDSALYLCASSSQGAVYGYTFGSGTRLTVV.

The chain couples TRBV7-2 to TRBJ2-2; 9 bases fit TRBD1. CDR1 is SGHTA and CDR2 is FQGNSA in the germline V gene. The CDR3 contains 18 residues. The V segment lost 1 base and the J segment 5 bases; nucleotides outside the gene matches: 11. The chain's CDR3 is CASSLDPGTGILTGELFF. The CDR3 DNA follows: TGTGCCAGCAGCTTAGACCCCGGGACAGGGATTCTAACCGGGGAGCTGTTTTTT.

DNA for the CDR3: TGTGCCAGCAGCTCGCAGGCAGATACGCAGTATTTT. Its protein is CASSSQADTQYF. The rearrangement links TRBV7-6 to TRBJ2-3; D gene uncertain. CDR3 length equals 12 residues. V was shortened by 4 bases and J by 4 bases, with 6 bases between the two germline ends. Germline V gives CDR1 SGHVS, CDR2 FNYEAQ. Looking up the rest from reference TRBV7-6 and TRBJ2-3 gives the full variable domain: GAGVSQSPRYKVTKRGQDVALRCDPISGHVSLYWYRQALGQGPEFLTYFNYEAQQDKSGLPNDRFSAERPEGSISTLTIQRTEQRDSAMYRCASSSQADTQYFGPGTRLTVL.

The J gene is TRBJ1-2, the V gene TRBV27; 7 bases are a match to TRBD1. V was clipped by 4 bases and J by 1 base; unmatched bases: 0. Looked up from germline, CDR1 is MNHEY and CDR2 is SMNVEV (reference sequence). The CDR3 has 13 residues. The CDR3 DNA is TGTGCCAGCAGTTGGGACAGTAACTATGGCTACACCTTC. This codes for CASSWDSNYGYTF.

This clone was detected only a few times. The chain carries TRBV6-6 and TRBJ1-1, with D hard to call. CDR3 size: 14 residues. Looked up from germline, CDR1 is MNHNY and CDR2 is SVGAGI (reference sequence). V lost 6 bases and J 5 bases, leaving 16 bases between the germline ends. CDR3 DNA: TGTGCCAGCAGGCCAGCCCAGTCGGGGACTGAAGCTTTCTTT. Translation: CASRPAQSGTEAFF.

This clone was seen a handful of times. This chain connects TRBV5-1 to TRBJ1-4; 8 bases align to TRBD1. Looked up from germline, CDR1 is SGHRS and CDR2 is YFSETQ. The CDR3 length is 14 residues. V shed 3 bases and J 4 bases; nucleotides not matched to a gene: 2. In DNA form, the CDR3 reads TGCGCCAGCAGCTCAGGACAGGGTAATGAAAAACTGTTTTTT. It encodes CASSSGQGNEKLFF.

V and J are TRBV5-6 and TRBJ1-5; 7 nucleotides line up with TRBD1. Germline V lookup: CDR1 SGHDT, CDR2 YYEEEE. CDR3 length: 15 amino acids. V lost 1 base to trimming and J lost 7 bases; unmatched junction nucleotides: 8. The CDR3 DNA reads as TGTGCCAGCAGCTTGTCCGGGACAGTCGGGCAGCCCCAGCATTTT. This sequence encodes CASSLSGTVGQPQHF. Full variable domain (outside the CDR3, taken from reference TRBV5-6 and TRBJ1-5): DAGVTQSPTHLIKTRGQQVTLRCSPKSGHDTVSWYQQALGQGPQFIFQYYEEEERQRGNFPDRFSGHQFPNYSSELNVNALLLGDSALYLCASSLSGTVGQPQHFGDGTRLSIL.

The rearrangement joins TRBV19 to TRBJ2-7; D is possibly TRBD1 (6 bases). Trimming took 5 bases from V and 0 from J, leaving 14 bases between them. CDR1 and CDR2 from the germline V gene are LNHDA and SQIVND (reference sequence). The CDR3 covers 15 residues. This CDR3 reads CASSPDRLSSYEQYF. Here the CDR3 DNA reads TGTGCCAGTAGTCCCGACAGGTTGTCCTCCTACGAGCAGTACTTC.

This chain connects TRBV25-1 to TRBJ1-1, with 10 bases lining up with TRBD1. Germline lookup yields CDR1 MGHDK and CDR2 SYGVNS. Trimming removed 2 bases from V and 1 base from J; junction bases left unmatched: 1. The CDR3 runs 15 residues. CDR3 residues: CASSERTGGNTEAFF. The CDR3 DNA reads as TGTGCCAGCAGTGAAAGGACAGGGGGGAACACTGAAGCTTTCTTT.

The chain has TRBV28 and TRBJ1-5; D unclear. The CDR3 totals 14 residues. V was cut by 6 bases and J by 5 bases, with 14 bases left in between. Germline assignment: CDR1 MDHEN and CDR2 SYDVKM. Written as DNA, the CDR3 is TGTGCCAGCAGAAGTAACCTGAACTATCAGCCCCAGCATTTT. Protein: CASRSNLNYQPQHF.

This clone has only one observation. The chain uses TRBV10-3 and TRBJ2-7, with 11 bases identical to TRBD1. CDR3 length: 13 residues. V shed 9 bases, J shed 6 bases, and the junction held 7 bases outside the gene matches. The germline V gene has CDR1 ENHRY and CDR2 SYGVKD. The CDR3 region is CAIVRDRGSEQYF. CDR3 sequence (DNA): TGTGCCATTGTCCGGGACAGGGGGTCCGAGCAGTACTTC.

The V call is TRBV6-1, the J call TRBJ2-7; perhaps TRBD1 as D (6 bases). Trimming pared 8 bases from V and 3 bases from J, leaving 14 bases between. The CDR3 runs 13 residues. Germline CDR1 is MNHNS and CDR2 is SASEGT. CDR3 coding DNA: TGTGCCAGCTTTGGGGGCTCGGGCTACGAGCAGTACTTC. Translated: CASFGGSGYEQYF.